This T cell receptor (beta chain) was recovered during a study of human T cells and chemical hapten exposure. Overall study context: Affected patients, primarily female, had alopecia areata, totalis or universalis.

Germline-derived CDR1 and CDR2 are MGHRA and YSYEKL. With 6 bases removed from V and 4 bases from J, the gap between germline ends came to 11 bases. The CDR3 length is 13 residues. This clonotype was seen repeatedly, ten times or more. No antigen is known for it. Time point specified: patch test 1, 2 weeks after DPC sensitization. Specified treatment: therapeutic diphenylcyclopropenone sensitization with weekly scalp DPC. Each CDR3 protein gets one entry after TCRdb re-called the RACE reads with MiXCR. This sample carries tens of thousands of distinct CDR3 sequences, approximately 9.4% of them seen once, and the ten largest clones take 3% to 4%. Overall study results and limits: Sensitization with DPC brought no change to TCRs above 1 in 1000 in frequency.

The J gene is TRBJ2-3, the V gene TRBV4-1, with D maybe TRBD2 (5 bases). The TCR comes from a woman in her thirties or forties with alopecia areata. Some clones in this sample may be carry-over from other donors' samples. The material was whole blood, obtained in connection with sensitization to the hapten diphenylcyclopropenone (DPC). In nucleotides, the CDR3 is TGCGCCAGCAGATCCCCGGAGGCAGATACGCAGTATTTT. Amino acids: CASRSPEADTQYF.